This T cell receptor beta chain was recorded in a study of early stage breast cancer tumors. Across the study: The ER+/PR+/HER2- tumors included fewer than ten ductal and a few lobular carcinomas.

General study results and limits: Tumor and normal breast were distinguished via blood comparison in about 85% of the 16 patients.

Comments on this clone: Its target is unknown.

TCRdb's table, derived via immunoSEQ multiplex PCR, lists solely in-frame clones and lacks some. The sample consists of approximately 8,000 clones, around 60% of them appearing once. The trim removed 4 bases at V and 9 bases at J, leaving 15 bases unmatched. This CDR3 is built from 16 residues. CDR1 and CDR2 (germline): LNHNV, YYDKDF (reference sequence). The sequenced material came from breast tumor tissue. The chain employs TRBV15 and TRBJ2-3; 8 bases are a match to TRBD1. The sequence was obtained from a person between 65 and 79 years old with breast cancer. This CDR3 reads CATSNPGLPRGLTQYF. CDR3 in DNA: TGTGCCACCAGCAATCCCGGGCTCCCCAGGGGGCTAACGCAGTATTTT.